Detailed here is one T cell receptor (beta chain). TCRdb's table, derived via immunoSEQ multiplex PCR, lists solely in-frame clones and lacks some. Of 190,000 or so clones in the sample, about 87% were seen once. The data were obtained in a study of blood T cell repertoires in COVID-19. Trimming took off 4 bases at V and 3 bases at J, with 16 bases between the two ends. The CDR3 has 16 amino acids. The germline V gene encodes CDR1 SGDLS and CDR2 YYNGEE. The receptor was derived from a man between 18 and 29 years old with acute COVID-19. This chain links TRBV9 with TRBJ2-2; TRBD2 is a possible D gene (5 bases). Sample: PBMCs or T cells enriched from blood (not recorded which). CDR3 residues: CASSPSSRSYTGELFF. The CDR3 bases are TGTGCCAGCAGCCCCTCTAGCAGGTCATACACCGGGGAGCTGTTTTTT. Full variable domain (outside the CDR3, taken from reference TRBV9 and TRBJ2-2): DSGVTQTPKHLITATGQRVTLRCSPRSGDLSVYWYQQSLDQGLQFLIQYYNGEERAKGNILERFSAQQFPDLHSELNLSSLELGDSALYFCASSPSSRSYTGELFFGEGSRLTVL.